The 2 T cell receptor beta chains below were found in one sample sequenced in a study of shared clonotypes between healthy human individuals. The protocol was immunoSEQ multiplex PCR, while the TCRdb copy is restricted to in-frame clones and leaves out a portion. This table has roughly 700,000 clones, 74% appearing once. Source material: memory CD4+ T cells sorted from blood. Described subset: CD45RA-negative fraction. The receptors were sampled from a woman in her 30s in good health.

The chain uses TRBV5-1 and TRBJ2-5; possible D gene TRBD2, 6 bases. The CDR3 runs 15 residues. With 0 bases removed from V and 0 bases from J, the gap between germline ends came to 9 bases. The germline gives CDR1 SGHRS, CDR2 YFSETQ. The CDR3 spells CASSLAGEHQETQYF. The CDR3 DNA reads as TGCGCCAGCAGCTTGGCGGGGGAACACCAAGAGACCCAGTACTTC.

The chain employs TRBV2 and TRBJ2-2; weak D call: TRBD1 (5 bases). CDR1 and CDR2 (germline): SNHLY, FYNNEI. Trimming stripped 7 bases from V and 1 base from J, with 10 bases between. This CDR3 comprises 14 residues. The CDR3 DNA sequence: TGTGCCAGCAATGTTAGGGGGAACACCGGGGAGCTGTTTTTT. It is translated as CASNVRGNTGELFF.